This note documents a single T cell receptor (beta chain) sequence. Repertoires were generated with immunoSEQ multiplex PCR, while TCRdb's copy carries only in-frame clones and drops some. Among a few hundred thousand clones listed, roughly nine tenths were seen once. The entry originates in a study of blood T cell repertoires in COVID-19. The CDR3 spans 15 residues. Trimming shortened V by 0 bases and J by 4 bases, and 13 bases separated the two germline ends. Germline values: CDR1 SGHDT, CDR2 YYEEEE. This clonotype was sampled from a woman under 40 who had recovered from COVID-19. The J gene is TRBJ1-1, the V gene TRBV5-6, with D tentatively TRBD1 (5 bases). Specimen: PBMCs or T cells enriched from blood (not recorded which). Here the CDR3 reads CASSLEPGMGTEAFF. In nucleotides, the CDR3 is TGTGCCAGCAGCTTGGAGCCAGGGATGGGCACTGAAGCTTTCTTT.